This T cell receptor beta chain was recorded in a study of CD8 T cells in ankylosing spondylitis. Whole-study results and caveats: Ankylosing spondylitis blood appeared to carry a characteristic TCR beta motif of roughly 8 highly homologous variants. Enrichment of disease-linked clones was reportedly significant in matched ankylosing spondylitis synovial fluid.

With respect to this clonotype: Antigen unknown.

The CDR3 covers 14 residues. In germline, CDR1 is DFQATT, CDR2 SNEGSKA (reference sequence). Trimming removed 6 bases at V and 6 bases at J, with 18 bases between. Quantitative 5'-RACE with molecular barcodes was used to make the TCR beta libraries. TCRdb reanalysed the 5' RACE reads using MiXCR and keeps one entry per CDR3 protein. The table lists approximately 500,000 distinct CDR3 sequences, 12% of them singletons. The sequenced sample was blood, either unsorted or a sorted T cell fraction (not recorded which). The clonotype was recovered from a male donor with ankylosing spondylitis. The rearrangement joins TRBV20-1 to TRBJ2-1; the D call may be TRBD1 or TRBD2 (7 bases each). The CDR3 coding sequence is TGCAGTGCCCAGGGGGGGGCCCCTTTCAATGAGCAGTTCTTC. Protein: CSAQGGAPFNEQFF.